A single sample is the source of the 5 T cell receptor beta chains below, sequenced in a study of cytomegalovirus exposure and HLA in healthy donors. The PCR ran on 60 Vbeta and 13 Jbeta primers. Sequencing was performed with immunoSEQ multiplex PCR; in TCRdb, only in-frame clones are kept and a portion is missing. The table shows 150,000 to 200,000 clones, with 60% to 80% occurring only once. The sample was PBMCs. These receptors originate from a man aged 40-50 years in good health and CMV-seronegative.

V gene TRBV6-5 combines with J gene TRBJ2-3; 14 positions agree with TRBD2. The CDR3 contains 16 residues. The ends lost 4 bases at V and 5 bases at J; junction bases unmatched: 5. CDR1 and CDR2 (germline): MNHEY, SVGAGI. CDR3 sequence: CASSSTSGRVGDTQYF. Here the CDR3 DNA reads TGTGCCAGCAGTTCGACTAGCGGGAGGGTGGGAGATACGCAGTATTTT.

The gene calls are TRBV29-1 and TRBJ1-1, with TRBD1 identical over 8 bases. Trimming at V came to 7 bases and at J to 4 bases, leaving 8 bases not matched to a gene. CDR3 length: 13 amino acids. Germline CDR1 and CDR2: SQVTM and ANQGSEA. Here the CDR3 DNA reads TGCAGCGCGGACAGGGCGAGGGGCACTGAAGCTTTCTTT. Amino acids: CSADRARGTEAFF.

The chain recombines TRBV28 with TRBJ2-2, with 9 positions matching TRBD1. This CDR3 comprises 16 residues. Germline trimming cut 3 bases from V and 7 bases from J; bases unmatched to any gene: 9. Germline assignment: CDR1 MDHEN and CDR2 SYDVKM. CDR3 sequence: CASSLGAQGAGGELFF. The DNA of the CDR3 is TGTGCCAGCAGTTTGGGGGCACAGGGGGCAGGCGGGGAGCTGTTTTTT.

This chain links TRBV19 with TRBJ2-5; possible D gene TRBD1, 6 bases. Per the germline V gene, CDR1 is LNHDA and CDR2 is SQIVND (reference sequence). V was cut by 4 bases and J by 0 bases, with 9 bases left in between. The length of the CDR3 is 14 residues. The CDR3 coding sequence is TGTGCCAGTAGTAAGGGACAATACCAAGAGACCCAGTACTTC. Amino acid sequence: CASSKGQYQETQYF.

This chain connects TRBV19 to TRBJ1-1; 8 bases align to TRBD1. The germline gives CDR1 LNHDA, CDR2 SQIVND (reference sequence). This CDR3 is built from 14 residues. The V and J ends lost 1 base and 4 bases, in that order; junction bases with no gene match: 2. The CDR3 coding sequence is TGTGCCAGTAGTATAGGGCAGGGGGCCACTGAAGCTTTCTTT. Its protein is CASSIGQGATEAFF.